A single T cell receptor (beta chain) is shown here with its context. The antigen this receptor binds is unknown. This specimen belongs to a study of cytomegalovirus exposure and HLA in healthy donors listed by TCRdb under 2017. About the study as a whole: In an earlier analysis of 587 of the donors, 276 Gb of sequence data and 117 million unique TCR beta sequences from about 190 million T cells were reported. About 320 gigabases of sequencing data and 80 million or so unique TCR sequences were included in an early release covering several hundred HLA-typed donors. Genome-wide SNP genotypes for about 65% of the 666 donors were used in a later genetic analysis, which treated that subset as a discovery cohort. HLA typing covered class I and class II loci at four-digit resolution. Typing coverage differed by locus: A, B, C, DRB1 and DQB1 were typed in roughly 620-640 donors, DQA1 in about 560, DPA1 in roughly 590, and DPB1 in roughly 470. The study aimed to test whether signatures of past pathogen exposure could be identified by cataloging public T cell receptors. All discovery cohort repertoires had been generated on a single sequencing platform. Among 300 to 500 genotyped donors of the cohort, an average of approximately 240,000 unique TCR beta nucleotide sequences was sequenced per donor, of which approximately 19% were non-productive. To decide whether each TCR beta V gene segment behaved as functional or pseudogenic, an earlier analysis of approximately 620 of the donors relied on high-throughput TCR beta sequencing. Of the roughly 400 genotyped donors, about 84% fell in the genetic ancestry cluster associated with self-reported Caucasian donors. The study combined high-throughput TCR immunosequencing, statistical association of individual TCRs with disease status, and machine learning to predict cytomegalovirus infection status. In a later analysis, previously published TCR beta repertoires from hundreds of donors were re-analyzed and high-resolution HLA genotyping was added so that TCR occurrence patterns could be studied. Rather than using new phenotypic data, the later analysis identified candidate immune exposures from TCR beta sequences and from how often those sequences occurred across donors. Along with the approximately 650-subject first cohort, a separate validation cohort of over a hundred different subjects was used. The study profiled the T cell repertoires of 500 to 800 subjects by immunosequencing and related them to cytomegalovirus serostatus. Donor age, sex, ethnicity and CMV serostatus were collected together with the repertoire data. Because of strong linkage in the cohort, roughly five DR-DQ haplotypes were treated as single units for association and clustering.

The CDR3 holds 13 amino acids from the cysteine to the phenylalanine. Only the CDR3 DNA is retained, 39 bases long and in frame from the first base. The germline V gene (reference sequence) yields LNHNV for CDR1 and YYDKDF for CDR2. V loses 0 bases, J loses 8 bases, and the germline ends lie 10 bases apart. The cohort was made up of 500 to 850 healthy bone marrow donors. At the time of sampling, all cohort members were nominally healthy, though unrecorded immune exposures were likely present. The donor tested CMV seronegative and was one of the 352 seronegative cohort members. Each donor provided a peripheral blood sample, and peripheral blood mononuclear cells were used for TCR beta sequencing. Genomic DNA extraction from the blood cell samples was performed with the Qiagen DNeasy Blood Extraction Kit. The method was the immunoSEQ multiplex PCR assay. For the multiplex PCR, a mixture combining 60 forward primers for TCR Vbeta segments and 13 reverse primers for TCR Jbeta segments was used. The CDR3 region of rearranged TCR beta genes was amplified from genomic DNA with a multiplex PCR assay. On the Illumina HiSeq System, the amplified TCR beta libraries were sequenced as 87-base-pair reads. Regarding the original processing steps: In a later analysis, tens of millions of unique TCR beta chains were counted across the 666 repertoires, and around 10 million of these chains were shared by at least two donors. Raw reads were error-corrected and collapsed into unique sequences by a nearest-neighbor algorithm in which closely related sequences were merged to remove PCR and sequencing errors. To assign V, D and J gene segments, CDR3 sequences were aligned to IMGT reference sequences. For a sequence to be retained, a match of at least six nucleotides to both a V gene segment and a J gene segment was required. A rearrangement counted as productive if the CDR3 had no stop codons and remained in frame with V and J, and every other rearrangement counted as non-productive. Following IMGT convention, CDR3 was defined as the stretch from the second conserved V-encoded cysteine up to the conserved J-encoded phenylalanine. In an earlier analysis of around 570 of the donors, sequences lacking an unambiguous match to a single V gene segment were excluded. In an earlier analysis of several hundred of the donors, V segments were called functional above 56.7% productive rearrangements and were called segregating when the between-donor standard deviation exceeded 5%. To diagnose cytomegalovirus status from the catalog of TCR beta chain sequences, a statistical classification framework was built. In a later analysis, TCR nucleotide sequences were compared against IMGT/GENE-DB human TR gene sequences so that V and J genes could be assigned. Using the TCRdist pipeline, a later analysis assigned CDR3 sequences along with most-parsimonious VDJ recombination scenarios. In a later analysis, every TCR beta chain was defined by the combination of its CDR3 amino acid sequence and its V-gene family, and reads without a unique V-gene family were dropped. A later analysis removed roughly 590 highly shared, low-generation-probability nucleotide sequences to deal with suspected cross-contamination and a sequencing artifact. In a later analysis, a clonal expansion index for each public chain was calculated from normalized within-repertoire ranks of inferred template counts. In a later analysis, generation probabilities were computed using a VDJ recombination model fitted to out-of-frame rearrangements, and the results were checked against IGoR. A later analysis scored TCR-TCR, TCR-HLA and TCR-CMV co-occurrence with hypergeometric tests, applying a repertoire-size bias correction to TCR pairs. In a later analysis, false discovery rates were estimated by permuting HLA or CMV assignments 20 times. In a later analysis, co-occurring TCRs were grouped using DBSCAN, with TCRdist sequence similarity added in when clustering inside HLA-allele-positive subsets. Repertoires with fewer than 30,000 or more than 120,000 public chains, plus five repertoires with anomalous nucleotide sharing, were excluded from co-occurrence clustering. The table comes from immuneACCESS by way of TCRdb, which keeps in-frame sequences with V and J called. Part of the clones is missing from these tables; in studies checked, under half for an unresolved V gene and the rest for unknown reasons. That table is the source of V, J and clone size, and D and trimming were worked out from the DNA. The sample table on file contains some 83,000 clones. 1.1% of the sample is held by the ten biggest clonotypes.

General study outcomes and caveats: Compared with the roughly 670-donor mean, donors in an Asian-associated ancestry cluster had fewer N-insertions in productive TCRs, according to a later genetic analysis. The classifier was reported to diagnose cytomegalovirus status with high specificity and sensitivity in both the original cohort and the validation cohort. A later analysis reported that several top co-occurrence clusters appeared linked to parvovirus B19, influenza, CMV and Epstein-Barr virus. Three of the identified cytomegalovirus-associated TCR beta chains were confirmed in vitro to be specific for cytomegalovirus antigens. Immune exposure information for the cohort was limited to CMV serostatus. Correlated functional status among segregating V segments might reflect linkage disequilibrium, but an unknown experimental factor could not be ruled out. Most TCR sequences were observed very rarely across donors, whereas some public TCRs were present in many individuals. A later analysis found that most CMV-associated TCR beta chains appeared HLA-restricted, with HLA associations seemingly driven largely by CMV exposure. A later analysis found that HLA-associated TCR beta chains were more clonally expanded and had lower generation probabilities than equally common non-associated chains. V-gene and J-gene trimming of TCR beta chains was associated with a missense DCLRE1C variant in a later genetic analysis, and the association was replicated in an independent cohort. A cluster of highly shared sequence variants was judged likely to be a technical artifact of the sequencing pipeline. A total of around 150 TCR beta chains were listed by the study as associated with cytomegalovirus. Only TCR beta chains were sequenced in this cohort, and the absence of alpha or paired-chain data limited detectable features. In a later analysis, the rate of TCR association differed among HLA loci, with DRB1 alleles having the most associated TCRs and HLA-C alleles having the fewest. Because HLA typing was unavailable for some donors at each locus, only the typed subset was used in association tests. Specific HLA alleles were associated with about 17,000 TCR beta sequences at a false discovery rate of 0.05 in a later analysis. Broadly in line with IMGT annotations, most TCR beta V segments showed up in productive rearrangements about 90% or about 30% of the time in an earlier analysis of 587 of the donors. Presence/absence analyses assumed roughly uniform sequencing depth across donors, an assumption that may not hold. Over 15 rarely observed V segments, including chromosome 9 orphons, were excluded from the earlier analysis of several hundred of the donors because counts were too low. Strong co-occurrence of HLA alleles, especially DR and DQ, made assigning TCR associations to individual alleles difficult. Because the 87-base-pair reads could not distinguish some IMGT-functional V segments, including TRBV6-2 and TRBV6-3, those segments were excluded. According to the authors, the approach could potentially be generalized to other disease states and immunological phenotypes. A further reported finding was that TCR beta sequences accurately predicted the HLA-A and HLA-B alleles for most subjects in the first cohort.

Sequencing was performed on PBMCs. This receptor was identified in a woman in her twenties or thirties in good health and CMV-seronegative. The rearranged segments are TRBV15 and TRBJ1-2; the D gene is unclear. The nucleotides are TGTGCCACCAGCAGAGATCAGCAGGCGGGCTACACCTTC. The translation is CATSRDQQAGYTF. Where the CDR3 stops, the reference TRBV15 and TRBJ1-2 genes take over; the full variable domain is DAMVIQNPRYQVTQFGKPVTLSCSQTLNHNVMYWYQQKSSQAPKLLFHYYDKDFNNEADTPDNFQSRRPNTSFCFLDIRSPGLGDTAMYLCATSRDQQAGYTFGSGTRLTVV.